Each of the 32 T cell receptor beta chains below was sequenced from the same sample in a study of shared clonotypes between healthy human individuals. CD45RO-negative, CCR7-selected cells formed the naive CD8 fraction, which excluded terminally differentiated effector memory CD45RA+ cells. Here immunoSEQ multiplex PCR was the method, and the copy in TCRdb shows in-frame clones only, minus some. The table shows approximately 590,000 clones, with nearly 97% occurring only once. The sample comprised naive CD8+ T cells sorted from blood. The receptors originated from a woman in her thirties in good health.

The V call is TRBV4-1, the J call TRBJ2-3, with 14 bases matching TRBD2. Germline CDR1 MGHRA, CDR2 YSYEKL. The CDR3 contains 17 residues. V lost 3 bases, J lost 7 bases, and 9 bases stayed unmatched. CDR3 sequence (DNA): TGCGCCAGCAGCCACCCCGGGACTAGCGGGAGCGGGTATACGCAGTATTTT. Translating it yields CASSHPGTSGSGYTQYF.

This clone showed up just once. The CDR3 loop is CASSLDRRLLTEAFF. The CDR3 DNA sequence: TGTGCCAGCAGTCTTGACAGGAGACTTCTTACTGAAGCTTTCTTT. The V call is TRBV28, the J call TRBJ1-1, with a weak D call TRBD1 (6 bases). This CDR3 is 15 amino acids long. The V end lost 5 bases, the J end lost 5 bases, and 18 bases lay between the germline ends. Germline V gene lookup returns CDR1 MDHEN and CDR2 SYDVKM.

The chain uses TRBV4-1 and TRBJ2-1; TRBD2 aligns across 9 bases. Unmatched junction bases numbered 8, after V lost 3 bases and J lost 5 bases. Germline CDR1 MGHRA, CDR2 YSYEKL. The CDR3 spans 16 residues. DNA for the CDR3: TGCGCCAGCAGCCATTCCGGGACTAGCCCTCACAATGAGCAGTTCTTC. Its protein is CASSHSGTSPHNEQFF.

The chain carries TRBV28 and TRBJ2-5; 12 positions match TRBD2. The J call is uncertain, as TRBJ2-7 better fits the DNA end. The CDR3 totals 14 residues. Per the germline V gene, CDR1 is MDHEN and CDR2 is SYDVKM. The CDR3 nucleotides are TGTGCCAGCAGTTTCAGACTAGCGGGAGTCGAGCAGTACTTC. This translates into CASSFRLAGVEQYF.

This chain joins TRBV7-8 and TRBJ2-2; 9 nucleotides align to TRBD2. The CDR3 consists of 19 residues. V was clipped by 2 bases and J by 1 base; unmatched bases: 11. Per germline, CDR1 SGHVS and CDR2 FQNEAQ. CDR3: CASSLHGVAGVENTGELFF. CDR3 sequence (DNA): TGTGCCAGCAGCTTACACGGGGTAGCGGGAGTAGAGAACACCGGGGAGCTGTTTTTT.

The chain uses TRBV2 and TRBJ1-5; no firm D call. Trimming removed 6 bases at V and 5 bases at J, with 8 bases between. The CDR3 totals 12 residues. Germline lookup yields CDR1 SNHLY and CDR2 FYNNEI. The CDR3 reads CASRDPDQPQHF. CDR3 DNA: TGTGCCAGCAGGGACCCAGATCAGCCCCAGCATTTT.

V is TRBV13 and J is TRBJ2-7; no definite D call. Germline V CDR1 and CDR2: PRHDT, FYEKMQ (reference sequence). This CDR3 is built from 12 residues. V gave up 5 bases and J gave up 2 bases, with 7 bases separating them. CDR3 coding DNA: TGTGCCAGCAGCCCCGGTACCTACGAGCAGTACTTC. Amino acids: CASSPGTYEQYF.

The V gene is TRBV27, the J gene TRBJ2-7, with a tentative D call TRBD1 (5 bases). Germline loops: CDR1 MNHEY, CDR2 SMNVEV (reference sequence). Trimming cost V 2 bases and J 3 bases, with 8 bases left between them. There are 13 residues in the CDR3. DNA for the CDR3: TGTGCCAGCAGTTTAGACCAGGGCTACGAGCAGTACTTC. Residues: CASSLDQGYEQYF.

The rearrangement links TRBV5-7 to TRBJ1-3; D perhaps matches TRBD1 (5 bases). TRBV5-7 is an ORF; its function is uncertain. V was trimmed by 4 bases and J by 2 bases, leaving 19 bases between them. The CDR3 covers 17 residues. This CDR3 reads CASSRSLQEGPGNTIYF. CDR3 DNA: TGTGCCAGCAGCCGATCCTTACAGGAAGGCCCTGGAAACACCATATATTTT.

Here the CDR3 DNA reads TGCGCCAGCAGCTTGGGACAGGGTGTTAGGAATGAGCAGTTCTTC. As protein: CASSLGQGVRNEQFF. The chain links TRBV5-1 to TRBJ2-1; 7 bases agree with TRBD1. V lost 0 bases to trimming and J lost 7 bases; unmatched junction nucleotides: 7. The CDR3 has 15 residues. Germline V gene sequence: CDR1 SGHRS, CDR2 YFSETQ.

The chain recombines TRBV2 with TRBJ2-7, with a possible D match to TRBD2 (6 bases). V was clipped by 6 bases and J by 5 bases, with 23 bases between them. This CDR3 has 16 amino acids. The V gene's germline CDR1 is SNHLY and CDR2 FYNNEI. The CDR3 reads CASSHTLGGGWHEQYF. CDR3 nucleotides: TGTGCCAGCAGCCACACTTTGGGGGGAGGTTGGCACGAGCAGTACTTC.

This clone turned up a few times. Other DNA sequences from this sample encode an identical CDR3 as well. V is TRBV27 and J is TRBJ1-5; a possible D gene is TRBD1 (5 bases). CDR1 is MNHEY, CDR2 SMNVEV, per germline (reference sequence). V dropped 3 bases and J dropped 0 bases, with 6 bases sitting between them. This CDR3 is 14 amino acids long. In DNA, the CDR3 is TGTGCCAGCAGTTTCAGGGATAGCAATCAGCCCCAGCATTTT. Protein sequence: CASSFRDSNQPQHF.

The rearrangement links TRBV27 to TRBJ1-1; possibly TRBD1 for D (5 bases). Trimming cost V 3 bases and J 3 bases, with 11 bases left between them. The V gene's germline CDR1 is MNHEY and CDR2 SMNVEV (reference sequence). This CDR3 region has 14 residues. CDR3 loop: CASSFGQGYTEAFF. The CDR3 DNA reads TGTGCCAGCAGTTTTGGGCAGGGCTACACTGAAGCTTTCTTT.

The gene calls are TRBV7-7 and TRBJ2-1; 7 nucleotides agree with TRBD2. The CDR3 spans 16 residues. J lost 9 bases, V lost 0 bases, and 11 bases had no gene match. CDR1 is SSHAT and CDR2 is FNYEAQ in the germline V gene (reference sequence). CDR3 in amino acids: CASSLAPRRGFAEQFF. CDR3 coding DNA: TGTGCCAGCAGCTTAGCGCCACGGCGGGGGTTCGCTGAGCAGTTCTTC. Supplemented by reference TRBV7-7 and TRBJ2-1, the full variable domain reads GAGVSQSPRYKVTKRGQDVTLRCDPISSHATLYWYQQALGQGPEFLTYFNYEAQPDKSGLPSDRFSAERPEGSISTLTIQRTEQRDSAMYRCASSLAPRRGFAEQFFGPGTRLTVL.

The CDR3 region is CASSLEAPLVGELFF. The CDR3 nucleotides read TGCGCCAGCAGCTTGGAGGCACCCTTGGTCGGGGAGCTGTTTTTT. V usage is TRBV5-1 and J usage is TRBJ2-2; D unclear. V was clipped by 0 bases and J by 7 bases, with 13 bases between them. The CDR3 extends over 15 amino acids. CDR1 SGHRS and CDR2 YFSETQ come from the germline V gene.

This clone has a single count. The chain is built from TRBV27 and TRBJ1-5; a possible D gene is TRBD1 (6 bases). The length of the CDR3 is 17 residues. Germline values: CDR1 MNHEY, CDR2 SMNVEV (reference sequence). The ends were cut back, 5 bases at V and 5 bases at J, with 22 bases in the middle. The CDR3 DNA reads TGTGCCAGCAGTCCTTCTCCGGGACACGAGGTTGATCAGCCCCAGCATTTT. Translating gives CASSPSPGHEVDQPQHF.

This clone has just one count. The gene calls are TRBV4-1 and TRBJ2-7, with 9 bases lining up with TRBD1. Germline CDR1 reads MGHRA; CDR2 reads YSYEKL. CDR3 length: 15 amino acids. With 4 bases clipped from V and 3 bases from J, the junction kept 7 bases outside the gene matches. The CDR3 DNA is TGCGCCAGCAGCCGATGGACAGGGGCAAACTACGAGCAGTACTTC. This translates into CASSRWTGANYEQYF.

This clone turned up a few times. V usage is TRBV11-2 and J usage is TRBJ1-5; D gene uncertain. V was trimmed by 3 bases and J by 4 bases, leaving 13 bases between them. The CDR3 is made up of 15 amino acids. Germline-derived CDR1 and CDR2 are SGHAT and FQNNGV. CDR3: CASSFGRGRNQPQHF. CDR3 nucleotides: TGTGCCAGCAGCTTCGGCAGAGGACGGAATCAGCCCCAGCATTTT.

This chain links TRBV19 with TRBJ2-7; TRBD2 might be the D (6 bases). In germline, CDR1 is LNHDA, CDR2 SQIVND (reference sequence). The CDR3 runs to 13 residues. V lost 5 bases and J 2 bases, leaving 10 bases between the germline ends. CDR3 loop: CASSVGGAYEQYF. CDR3 sequence (DNA): TGTGCCAGTAGTGTTGGAGGGGCCTACGAGCAGTACTTC.

The rearrangement links TRBV9 to TRBJ2-3; TRBD2 matches 8 bases. This CDR3 is 14 amino acids long. CDR1 and CDR2 (germline): SGDLS, YYNGEE. V lost 2 bases and J lost 2; bases outside the gene matches: 1. Written as DNA, the CDR3 is TGTGCCAGCAGCGTTAGCGGGGACACAGATACGCAGTATTTT. It specifies CASSVSGDTDTQYF.

This clone was seen just once. The V gene is TRBV28, the J gene TRBJ2-1; D is undetermined. The CDR3 runs to 14 residues. CDR1 is MDHEN and CDR2 is SYDVKM in the germline V gene. V lost 8 bases and J 5 bases, leaving 16 bases between the germline ends. CDR3 DNA: TGTGCCAGCCTCTTGACGGGCGGAGACAATGAGCAGTTCTTC. As protein: CASLLTGGDNEQFF.

The V call is TRBV27, the J call TRBJ1-2, with a weak D call TRBD1 (6 bases). The CDR3 consists of 14 residues. The germline V gene has CDR1 MNHEY and CDR2 SMNVEV (reference sequence). The V gene lost 6 bases and the J gene lost 2 bases, with 13 bases spanning the gap. CDR3 residues: CASSSGGRNYGYTF. CDR3 DNA sequence: TGTGCCAGCAGCTCGGGGGGCAGAAACTATGGCTACACCTTC.

The chain uses TRBV29-1 and TRBJ1-2, with TRBD1 as a possible D gene (6 bases). Trimming removed 5 bases from V and 6 bases from J, with 10 bases in between. The CDR3 covers 11 residues. From germline, CDR1 is SQVTM and CDR2 ANQGSEA. CDR3 sequence: CSVLQGHGYTF. The CDR3 bases are TGCAGCGTTCTCCAGGGGCATGGCTACACCTTC.

This clone was seen only once. The V gene is TRBV2, the J gene TRBJ2-7; D gene unclear. Between the trimmed V and J ends, which lost 1 base and 3 bases, there was a span of 10 bases. The CDR3 is 14 amino acids. Germline assignment: CDR1 SNHLY and CDR2 FYNNEI. The DNA for the CDR3 is TGTGCCAGCAGTGAAGAGAACAGAATCTACGAGCAGTACTTC. Its translation: CASSEENRIYEQYF.

CDR3 sequence (DNA): TGCGCCAGCAGCCAAGATCCCGTACTGACAGGCCCCTATGGCTACACCTTC. This encodes CASSQDPVLTGPYGYTF. J is TRBJ1-2 and V is TRBV4-1; D is perhaps TRBD1 (6 bases). Trimming cost V 0 bases and J 4 bases, with 18 bases left between them. Germline CDR1 is MGHRA and CDR2 is YSYEKL. The CDR3 length is 17 residues.

The chain has TRBV6-5 and TRBJ2-5, with 7 bases that match TRBD2. The last part of the DNA fits TRBJ2-7 better; the J call may be wrong. Germline V gene data show CDR1 as MNHEY and CDR2 as SVGAGI. The CDR3 is 14 amino acids. The CDR3 region is CASRTSGKPYEQYF. CDR3 nucleotide sequence: TGTGCCAGCAGAACGAGCGGGAAACCCTACGAGCAGTACTTC.

This clone occurred once. V is TRBV19 and J is TRBJ1-1; perhaps TRBD1 as D (6 bases). Per germline, CDR1 LNHDA and CDR2 SQIVND (reference sequence). This CDR3 has 15 amino acids. Trimming removed 7 bases at V and 0 bases at J, with 15 bases between. In nucleotides, the CDR3 is TGTGCCAGTATCGGGGGCGACAGCCTGAACACTGAAGCTTTCTTT. Translated, it gives CASIGGDSLNTEAFF.

V is TRBV5-4 and J is TRBJ2-3; 8 bases fit TRBD2. Trimming cost V 4 bases and J 3 bases; bases outside gene matches: 16. The CDR3 runs to 18 residues. Per germline, CDR1 SGHNT and CDR2 YYREEE (reference sequence). The CDR3 loop is CASSILGGRISMTDTQYF. CDR3 coding DNA: TGTGCCAGCAGCATACTCGGCGGGAGGATTTCAATGACAGATACGCAGTATTTT.

The chain carries TRBV11-2 and TRBJ2-7; TRBD2 matches at 9 bases. This CDR3 region has 14 residues. Germline V lookup: CDR1 SGHAT, CDR2 FQNNGV. V lost 1 base, J lost 3 bases, and 1 base stayed unmatched. As DNA, the CDR3 is TGTGCCAGCAGCTTAGGGACTAGCGTCTACGAGCAGTACTTC. Encoded protein: CASSLGTSVYEQYF. The variable domain in full, completed from reference TRBV11-2 and TRBJ2-7, reads EAGVAQSPRYKIIEKRQSVAFWCNPISGHATLYWYQQILGQGPKLLIQFQNNGVVDDSQLPKDRFSAERLKGVDSTLKIQPAKLEDSAVYLCASSLGTSVYEQYFGPGTRLTVT.

This rearrangement joins TRBV11-2 to TRBJ2-1, with D perhaps given as TRBD1 or TRBD2 (5 bases each). Germline V CDR1 and CDR2: SGHAT, FQNNGV. Deletions cut 0 bases from V and 2 bases from J, with 11 bases between. The CDR3 is made up of 16 amino acids. In nucleotides, the CDR3 is TGTGCCAGCAGCTTAGATCGGGGCTACACCTACAATGAGCAGTTCTTC. Amino acid sequence: CASSLDRGYTYNEQFF.

The sample holds a few counts of this clone. The rearrangement uses TRBV6-1 and TRBJ1-3; D not certain. Germline CDR1 reads MNHNS; CDR2 reads SASEGT. Trimming shortened V by 1 base and J by 4 bases, and 8 bases separated the two germline ends. The CDR3 sequence is 14 residues long. This CDR3 reads CASSEVSAGNTIYF. Written as DNA, the CDR3 is TGTGCCAGCAGTGAAGTTTCGGCCGGAAACACCATATATTTT.

The chain carries TRBV27 and TRBJ2-7; 11 nucleotides agree with TRBD1. With V trimmed by 6 bases and J by 2 bases, 3 bases remained unmatched. CDR1 is MNHEY, CDR2 SMNVEV, per germline (reference sequence). The CDR3 contains 14 residues. CDR3 nucleotide sequence: TGTGCCAGCAGGGACAGGGGGCTGACCTACGAGCAGTACTTC. It codes for CASRDRGLTYEQYF.